The next 17 T cell receptor beta chains were all read from a single sample in a study of cytomegalovirus exposure and HLA in healthy donors. Researchers ran the PCR with 60 Vbeta and 13 Jbeta primers. Assay used: immunoSEQ multiplex PCR; TCRdb lists only in-frame clones, some missing. The table lists about 150,000 clones, approximately 73% of them singletons, with 8% to 13% in the top ten. The sequenced sample consisted of PBMCs. Receptor source: a man aged 30 to 45 in good health and CMV-seropositive.

In this sample, this clone turned up a few times. The chain uses TRBV5-1 and TRBJ2-1; 7 nucleotides line up with TRBD1. V lost 4 bases to trimming and J lost 3 bases; unmatched junction nucleotides: 10. The germline gives CDR1 SGHRS, CDR2 YFSETQ. This CDR3 has 16 amino acids. The CDR3 sequence is CASSTSGQEDYNEQFF. CDR3 nucleotides: TGCGCCAGCAGCACCAGTGGACAGGAAGACTACAATGAGCAGTTCTTC.

This clone was observed a handful of times. The chain combines TRBV7-9 with TRBJ1-4; 9 bases are a match to TRBD1. The trim removed 5 bases at V and 4 bases at J, leaving 14 bases unmatched. This CDR3 is 18 amino acids long. Per germline, CDR1 SEHNR and CDR2 FQNEAQ (reference sequence). The CDR3 DNA sequence: TGTGCCAGCAGCAGCGGACAGGGGAACTTAGTCATTAATGAAAAACTGTTTTTT. It encodes CASSSGQGNLVINEKLFF.

The table lists this clone with a few counts. The rearrangement uses TRBV4-1 and TRBJ2-7; the match to TRBD2 covers 7 bases. With 4 bases clipped from V and 3 bases from J, the junction kept 12 bases outside the gene matches. CDR1 is MGHRA and CDR2 is YSYEKL in the germline V gene. The CDR3 has 16 amino acids. The CDR3 region is CASSRSGTNLYYEQYF. The CDR3 bases are TGCGCCAGCAGCCGATCCGGGACTAATCTTTACTACGAGCAGTACTTC.

The chain employs TRBV27 and TRBJ2-3; D gene ambiguous. Trimming removed 3 bases at V and 4 bases at J, with 8 bases between. This CDR3 comprises 13 residues. Germline CDR1 is MNHEY and CDR2 is SMNVEV (reference sequence). In nucleotides, the CDR3 is TGTGCCAGCAGTTTCGGCAGCGCAGATACGCAGTATTTT. It yields the protein CASSFGSADTQYF.

The gene calls are TRBV2 and TRBJ1-1, with D maybe TRBD1 (6 bases). Looked up from germline, CDR1 is SNHLY and CDR2 is FYNNEI. This CDR3 has 14 residues. V gave up 4 bases and J gave up 7 bases, with 16 bases separating them. The CDR3 DNA sequence: TGTGCCAGCAGTGGCTTAAACAGGGTAAGTGAAGCTTTCTTT. It is translated as CASSGLNRVSEAFF.

The chain employs TRBV19 and TRBJ1-1; the D is unclear. V shed 4 bases and J shed 8 bases, with 11 bases lying between them. The CDR3 sequence is 12 residues long. Germline V gene data show CDR1 as LNHDA and CDR2 as SQIVND (reference sequence). The CDR3 bases are TGTGCCAGTAGTACGCCGGGAAAAGAAGCTTTCTTT. Encoded protein: CASSTPGKEAFF.

The rearrangement joins TRBV5-1 to TRBJ2-7, with 11 bases matching TRBD2. Germline V gives CDR1 SGHRS, CDR2 YFSETQ. CDR3 length equals 15 residues. V lost 4 bases and J lost 0; bases outside the gene matches: 3. The CDR3 DNA sequence: TGCGCCAGCAGCAGGGGACTAGCGGTCTCCTACGAGCAGTACTTC. It codes for CASSRGLAVSYEQYF.

The V gene is TRBV27, the J gene TRBJ1-1; 8 bases are shared with TRBD1. Per the germline V gene, CDR1 is MNHEY and CDR2 is SMNVEV (reference sequence). V lost 6 bases, J lost 4 bases, and 10 bases stayed unmatched. The CDR3 totals 15 residues. In nucleotides, the CDR3 is TGTGCCAGCAGGTATAAGGGACAGGCGGTCACTGAAGCTTTCTTT. Residues: CASRYKGQAVTEAFF.

The table lists this clone with a few counts. The V call is TRBV10-3, the J call TRBJ2-7; D possibly corresponds to TRBD2 (6 bases). The CDR3 spans 12 residues. Trimming removed 11 bases from V and 2 bases from J, with 13 bases in between. Germline V gene sequence: CDR1 ENHRY, CDR2 SYGVKD. The CDR3 sequence is CASGEAPYEQYF. CDR3 DNA sequence: TGTGCCTCCGGGGAGGCTCCCTACGAGCAGTACTTC.

J is TRBJ1-2 and V is TRBV19; D possibly corresponds to TRBD1 (6 bases). This CDR3 region has 18 residues. CDR1 LNHDA and CDR2 SQIVND come from the germline V gene (reference sequence). V was trimmed by 0 bases and J by 2 bases, leaving 19 bases between them. DNA of the CDR3: TGTGCCAGTAGTATAGAACAGGGTGTCGTATTTAAGAACTATGGCTACACCTTC. Encoded protein: CASSIEQGVVFKNYGYTF.

The gene calls are TRBV5-5 and TRBJ2-7, with 8 bases identical to TRBD1. The CDR3 totals 19 residues. Germline-derived CDR1 and CDR2 are SGHKS and YYEKEE (reference sequence). V dropped 5 bases and J dropped 4; count of bases not matched to a gene: 23. In nucleotides, the CDR3 is TGTGCCAGCAGTCGACTTGTTGCGGTGACAGGGGCCGTCGGGTACGAGCAGTACTTC. Its protein product is CASSRLVAVTGAVGYEQYF.

This clone was detected a few times. The chain recombines TRBV4-1 with TRBJ2-2; weak D call: TRBD1 (5 bases). Germline V gives CDR1 MGHRA, CDR2 YSYEKL. Trimming took off 1 base at V and 3 bases at J, with 9 bases between the two ends. CDR3 length: 15 residues. The CDR3 loop is CASSQGARDTGELFF. The CDR3 DNA is TGCGCCAGCAGCCAAGGGGCCAGGGACACCGGGGAGCTGTTTTTT.

J is TRBJ1-1 and V is TRBV5-1, with a weak D call TRBD1 (5 bases). The CDR3 loop spans 15 amino acids. The V gene's germline CDR1 is SGHRS and CDR2 YFSETQ. The V and J ends lost 4 bases and 4 bases respectively, with 17 bases between them. CDR3 sequence: CASSPTWGDGTEAFF. In nucleotides, the CDR3 is TGCGCCAGCAGCCCGACGTGGGGGGATGGCACTGAAGCTTTCTTT.

This chain joins TRBV9 and TRBJ2-1; a weak D match, TRBD2 (5 bases). The CDR3 runs 14 residues. Deletions cut 3 bases from V and 6 bases from J, with 13 bases between. The germline gives CDR1 SGDLS, CDR2 YYNGEE. The CDR3 reads CASSEPLEGNEQFF. CDR3 in DNA: TGTGCCAGCAGCGAGCCTCTCGAGGGCAATGAGCAGTTCTTC.

This clone came up a few times. J is TRBJ1-4 and V is TRBV4-1, with 7 bases aligning to TRBD1. Germline trimming cut 8 bases from V and 6 bases from J; bases unmatched to any gene: 6. Germline V CDR1 and CDR2: MGHRA, YSYEKL. The CDR3 consists of 13 residues. The CDR3 loop reads CASGRGNDEKLFF. CDR3 bases: TGCGCCAGCGGCAGGGGGAATGATGAAAAACTGTTTTTT.

The V call is TRBV5-1, the J call TRBJ1-1; TRBD1 matches at 10 bases. CDR1 is SGHRS and CDR2 is YFSETQ in the germline V gene. The CDR3 contains 15 residues. V lost 6 bases and J lost 6; bases outside the gene matches: 11. This CDR3 is CASTPSGTGVPEAFF. Written as DNA, the CDR3 is TGCGCCAGCACCCCCTCCGGGACAGGGGTCCCTGAAGCTTTCTTT.

V and J are TRBV2 and TRBJ2-1; 9 nucleotides agree with TRBD2. CDR3 size: 16 residues. Per the germline V gene, CDR1 is SNHLY and CDR2 is FYNNEI. With 6 bases clipped from V and 0 bases from J, the junction kept 6 bases outside the gene matches. The CDR3 loop reads CASRPAGGGSYNEQFF. The CDR3 DNA reads as TGTGCCAGCAGACCGGCGGGAGGGGGCTCCTACAATGAGCAGTTCTTC.